This T cell receptor (beta chain) derives from a study of T-cell memory formation after mild COVID-19. Notes on the study in general: Contracting CD4+ clones lay largely in CM and EM, with CD8+ ones residing in EMRA. Pre-infection memory held some responding clones, suggesting pre-existing cross-reactive T cells responded.

TCRdb processed the 5' RACE reads anew with MiXCR; each CDR3 protein has one entry. The repertoire holds some 110,000 distinct CDR3 sequences, with around 12% as singletons. In regard to this clonotype: Its antigen is still unknown.

The CDR3 length is 16 residues. Germline-derived CDR1 and CDR2 are SEHNR and FQNEAQ (reference sequence). V dropped 4 bases and J dropped 4; count of bases not matched to a gene: 7. This sequence was found in an adult woman who had mild COVID-19 (a few samples of this study predate the infection). Cell type and time point are not known. The chain couples TRBV7-9 to TRBJ2-5, with 12 bases fitting TRBD1. What was sequenced was PBMCs or a T cell subset sorted from them (not recorded which). The CDR3 DNA reads as TGTGCCAGCAGCTCGAACCGGGACAGGGGGCGAGAGACCCAGTACTTC. It is translated as CASSSNRDRGRETQYF.